The clone carrying this T cell receptor (beta chain) was counted between two and nine times. Its specificity is unknown. This sample was taken from a study of OX40 agonist ivuxolimab in advanced cancers. Study-level findings and limits: Antigen specificity was not determined for the expanded peripheral T cells.

The length of the CDR3 is 13 residues. V lost 4 bases and J 4 bases, leaving 8 bases between the germline ends. CDR1 and CDR2 from the germline V gene are SGHRS and YFSETQ. TCRdb keeps only in-frame clones here, not all; method: immunoSEQ multiplex PCR. Among some 77,000 clones listed, about 85% were seen once. The sequence was obtained from an adult with an advanced solid tumor such as melanoma, head and neck, liver or kidney cancer. Sequencing used CD4+ or CD8+ T cells sorted from blood, obtained in a trial of the OX40 agonist ivuxolimab. The gene calls are TRBV5-1 and TRBJ2-2; D is undetermined. The CDR3 DNA reads as TGCGCCAGCAGCCCGGACCTCACCGGGGAGCTGTTTTTT. This sequence encodes CASSPDLTGELFF.